These 26 T cell receptor beta chains were all obtained from the same sample, sequenced in a study of shared clonotypes between healthy human individuals. This table comes from immunoSEQ multiplex PCR, and its TCRdb copy is limited to in-frame clones, with some not included. The data hold some 1.5 million clones, with 95% to 99% observed a single time. Material for sequencing was naive CD4+ T cells sorted from blood. Sample subset: CD45RA+ positively selected. These receptor sequences come from a man aged 25 to 40 in good health.

This sequence joins TRBV5-1 and TRBJ2-1; 11 bases agree with TRBD2. CDR3 length: 16 amino acids. CDR1 SGHRS and CDR2 YFSETQ come from the germline V gene. Unmatched junction bases numbered 5, after V lost 4 bases and J lost 2 bases. The CDR3 nucleotides are TGCGCCAGCAGCCTGACTAGCGGGATTACCTACAATGAGCAGTTCTTC. This gives the protein CASSLTSGITYNEQFF.

The chain has TRBV7-9 and TRBJ1-1, with D possibly matching TRBD1 (6 bases). V was trimmed by 6 bases and J by 6 bases, leaving 14 bases between them. Germline V gives CDR1 SEHNR, CDR2 FQNEAQ (reference sequence). The CDR3 runs to 13 residues. The CDR3 DNA reads as TGTGCCAGCAGTCCTACAGGGACTGCTGAAGCTTTCTTT. As protein: CASSPTGTAEAFF.

The chain carries TRBV18 and TRBJ1-2; TRBD1 might be the D (6 bases). Germline lookup yields CDR1 KGHSH and CDR2 LQKENI. The V and J ends lost 0 bases and 4 bases respectively, with 15 bases between them. The CDR3 loop spans 16 amino acids. The CDR3 protein is CASSPPPGARGYGYTF. CDR3 coding DNA: TGTGCCAGCTCACCACCGCCGGGGGCGCGGGGCTATGGCTACACCTTC. Looking up the rest from reference TRBV18 and TRBJ1-2 gives the full variable domain: NAGVMQNPRHLVRRRGQEARLRCSPMKGHSHVYWYRQLPEEGLKFMVYLQKENIIDESGMPKERFSAEFPKEGPSILRIQQVVRGDSAAYFCASSPPPGARGYGYTFGSGTRLTVV.

The V gene is TRBV4-3, the J gene TRBJ2-3, with D possibly matching TRBD2 (5 bases). From germline, CDR1 is LGHNA and CDR2 YSLEER. Trimming removed 1 base at V and 2 bases at J, with 16 bases between. CDR3 length: 17 amino acids. The CDR3, as DNA: TGCGCCAGCAGCCAAGCCGATTCGGAGAGGGACACAGATACGCAGTATTTT. Translated, it gives CASSQADSERDTDTQYF.

A note on this clone: Distinct nucleotide sequences in the sample also encode this CDR3. This chain uses TRBV28 with TRBJ1-5; D call uncertain. CDR1 is MDHEN and CDR2 is SYDVKM in the germline V gene. The CDR3 has 14 residues. Trimming took off 2 bases at V and 0 bases at J, with 5 bases between the two ends. CDR3 coding DNA: TGTGCCAGCAGTTTACTGGGTAGCAATCAGCCCCAGCATTTT. Protein sequence: CASSLLGSNQPQHF.

The chain couples TRBV6-9 to TRBJ2-3; 7 positions match TRBD2. Unmatched junction bases numbered 4, after V lost 1 base and J lost 0 bases. Germline V lookup: CDR1 MNHGY, CDR2 SVAAGI. CDR3 length: 16 amino acids. CDR3 residues: CASSYYLAVSTDTQYF. CDR3 nucleotides: TGTGCCAGCAGTTATTATCTAGCGGTGAGCACAGATACGCAGTATTTT.

The chain joins TRBV7-2 to TRBJ1-3, with D tentatively TRBD1 (6 bases). V was pared by 4 bases and J by 4 bases, with 14 bases between. Germline-derived CDR1 and CDR2 are SGHTA and FQGNSA. The CDR3 covers 15 residues. CDR3 amino acids: CASSSVQGRGNTIYF. The CDR3 DNA follows: TGTGCCAGCAGCTCGGTTCAGGGGCGGGGAAACACCATATATTTT.

The genes are TRBV28 and TRBJ2-7; D is uncertain. V was cut by 3 bases and J by 2 bases, with 11 bases left in between. The CDR3 has 14 amino acids. Germline-derived CDR1 and CDR2 are MDHEN and SYDVKM. CDR3 loop: CASSFQRIAYEQYF. DNA for the CDR3: TGTGCCAGCAGTTTTCAACGGATAGCCTACGAGCAGTACTTC.

The rearrangement uses TRBV10-3 and TRBJ2-3; D is uncertain. This CDR3 spans 16 amino acids. Germline V CDR1 and CDR2: ENHRY, SYGVKD. V lost 6 bases, J lost 0 bases, and 16 bases lay in between. CDR3 DNA: TGTGCCATCAGCGCTCTTGGCGGACCCAGCACAGATACGCAGTATTTT. Translating it yields CAISALGGPSTDTQYF.

CDR3 amino acids: CASSFDRGWTTEAFF. CDR3 DNA: TGTGCCAGCAGCTTTGACAGGGGGTGGACCACTGAAGCTTTCTTT. The chain links TRBV7-2 to TRBJ1-1; 9 bases map to TRBD1. Germline CDR1 is SGHTA and CDR2 is FQGNSA. Trimming at V came to 3 bases and at J to 4 bases, leaving 6 bases not matched to a gene. The CDR3 consists of 15 residues.

The V and J genes are TRBV2 and TRBJ1-2; 7 bases agree with TRBD1. With V trimmed by 7 bases and J by 4 bases, 12 bases remained unmatched. The CDR3 extends over 15 amino acids. Germline assignment: CDR1 SNHLY and CDR2 FYNNEI. CDR3 in amino acids: CASTQPWGQSYGYTF. Here the CDR3 DNA reads TGTGCCAGCACCCAACCTTGGGGACAGAGCTATGGCTACACCTTC.

The rearrangement links TRBV19 to TRBJ1-5; 8 bases are shared with TRBD1. The CDR3 sequence is 14 residues long. CDR1 LNHDA and CDR2 SQIVND come from the germline V gene (reference sequence). Trimming took 6 bases from V and 4 from J; bases not matched to a gene: 5. The CDR3 sequence is CASSRTGTNQPQHF. The DNA of the CDR3 is TGTGCCAGTAGCCGGACAGGGACAAATCAGCCCCAGCATTTT.

The chain joins TRBV19 to TRBJ2-7; D may correspond to TRBD1 or TRBD2 (5 bases each). The CDR3 covers 13 residues. Germline CDR1 LNHDA, CDR2 SQIVND (reference sequence). V dropped 6 bases and J dropped 4 bases, with 13 bases sitting between them. CDR3 DNA: TGTGCCAGTAGCTCCGGGACGACTTACGAGCAGTACTTC. This sequence encodes CASSSGTTYEQYF. The variable domain in full, with the rest retrieved from reference TRBV19 and TRBJ2-7, is DGGITQSPKYLFRKEGQNVTLSCEQNLNHDAMYWYRQDPGQGLRLIYYSQIVNDFQKGDIAEGYSVSREKKESFPLTVTSAQKNPTAFYLCASSSGTTYEQYFGPGTRLTVT.

This clone was detected only a few times. The chain joins TRBV5-1 to TRBJ1-1, with a tentative D call TRBD1 (5 bases). The V and J ends lost 0 bases and 7 bases respectively, with 13 bases between them. This CDR3 contains 14 residues. Germline V gene data show CDR1 as SGHRS and CDR2 as YFSETQ. The CDR3 nucleotides are TGCGCCAGCAGCTTGGGGGTCTTGGGGGATGAAGCTTTCTTT. Encoded protein: CASSLGVLGDEAFF.

This chain connects TRBV15 to TRBJ1-1; D call uncertain. CDR3 length: 12 amino acids. The ends were cut back, 4 bases at V and 2 bases at J, with 5 bases in the middle. The V gene's germline CDR1 is LNHNV and CDR2 YYDKDF (reference sequence). In DNA form, the CDR3 reads TGTGCCACCAGCACCCGTAACACTGAAGCTTTCTTT. It translates to CATSTRNTEAFF.

This clone was recorded only once. This sequence joins TRBV6-1 and TRBJ1-5; no firm D call. Trimming shortened V by 2 bases and J by 11 bases, and 10 bases separated the two germline ends. The germline gives CDR1 MNHNS, CDR2 SASEGT. The CDR3 is 12 residues long. This CDR3 reads CASSESFRTQHF. The CDR3 DNA reads TGTGCCAGCAGTGAAAGTTTCCGGACCCAGCATTTT.

As regards this clone: Other DNA sequences in this specimen translate into the identical CDR3. The V call is TRBV18, the J call TRBJ2-5; D could derive from TRBD1 or TRBD2 (5 bases each). The germline V gene encodes CDR1 KGHSH and CDR2 LQKENI. CDR3 size: 14 residues. Trimming pared 3 bases from V and 1 base from J, leaving 9 bases between. Written as DNA, the CDR3 is TGTGCCAGCTCACCTCTCGGGGCCCAAGAGACCCAGTACTTC. Protein product: CASSPLGAQETQYF.

The chain has TRBV28 and TRBJ2-7, with 7 positions matching TRBD2. CDR1 and CDR2 (germline): MDHEN, SYDVKM. The CDR3 is 14 residues long. J was trimmed by 5 bases and V by 4 bases; bases with no gene match: 8. CDR3 DNA sequence: TGTGCCAGCAGTTCCATCCGGACTAGGAACGAGCAGTACTTC. Residues: CASSSIRTRNEQYF.

This chain connects TRBV5-1 to TRBJ2-3; D perhaps matches TRBD2 (5 bases). CDR1 and CDR2 from the germline V gene are SGHRS and YFSETQ. Trimming cost V 0 bases and J 0 bases, with 11 bases left between them. This CDR3 has 16 amino acids. CDR3 protein: CASSLAGAVSTDTQYF. CDR3 DNA sequence: TGCGCCAGCAGCTTGGCCGGAGCGGTAAGCACAGATACGCAGTATTTT.

The V call is TRBV18, the J call TRBJ1-4, with D perhaps matching TRBD1 (6 bases). Trimming took 6 bases from V and 7 from J, leaving 18 bases between them. Germline CDR1 and CDR2: KGHSH and LQKENI. This CDR3 has 15 residues. Here the CDR3 reads CASSLAGAIPEKLFF. In nucleotides, the CDR3 is TGTGCCAGCTCCCTGGCGGGGGCGATTCCTGAAAAACTGTTTTTT.

The chain uses TRBV4-1 and TRBJ2-1, with 7 nucleotides matching TRBD2. This CDR3 has 14 residues. Trimming removed 4 bases from V and 7 bases from J; junction bases left unmatched: 7. Germline V lookup: CDR1 MGHRA, CDR2 YSYEKL. The CDR3 loop is CASSPVSGRNEQFF. The CDR3 DNA is TGCGCCAGCAGCCCCGTTTCCGGGAGGAATGAGCAGTTCTTC.

The chain recombines TRBV2 with TRBJ2-3; the D is unclear. CDR3 length equals 14 residues. Germline CDR1 and CDR2: SNHLY and FYNNEI. V lost 7 bases and J 4 bases, leaving 15 bases between the germline ends. The CDR3 region is CASTSGRVADTQYF. CDR3 in DNA: TGTGCCAGCACTTCCGGACGTGTCGCAGATACGCAGTATTTT.

This chain links TRBV30 with TRBJ1-1; no reliable D call. CDR3 length: 15 amino acids. Per germline, CDR1 GTSNPN and CDR2 SVGIG (reference sequence). Trimming pared 0 bases from V and 6 bases from J, leaving 17 bases between. DNA for the CDR3: TGTGCCTGGAGTGTACTGGGAGGAACAGCCTCTGAAGCTTTCTTT. This gives the protein CAWSVLGGTASEAFF.

A note on this clone: The sample holds other DNA sequences that translate to the same CDR3. The chain employs TRBV28 and TRBJ2-1, with D perhaps matching TRBD2 (6 bases). V was shortened by 7 bases and J by 8 bases, with 12 bases between the two germline ends. Germline V lookup: CDR1 MDHEN, CDR2 SYDVKM. The CDR3 runs 12 residues. CDR3 loop: CASNQRRDEQFF. The CDR3 DNA is TGTGCCAGCAATCAACGGAGGGATGAGCAGTTCTTC.

The chain has TRBV28 and TRBJ1-4; a possible D gene is TRBD1 (5 bases). Between the trimmed V and J ends, which lost 5 bases and 0 bases, there was a span of 13 bases. This CDR3 contains 16 residues. Germline CDR1 and CDR2: MDHEN and SYDVKM. Here the CDR3 reads CASSGGQGATNEKLFF. The CDR3 DNA is TGTGCCAGCAGTGGAGGGCAGGGCGCAACTAATGAAAAACTGTTTTTT. The variable domain in full, completed from reference TRBV28 and TRBJ1-4, reads DVKVTQSSRYLVKRTGEKVFLECVQDMDHENMFWYRQDPGLGLRLIYFSYDVKMKEKGDIPEGYSVSREKKERFSLILESASTNQTSMYLCASSGGQGATNEKLFFGSGTQLSVL.

The chain is built from TRBV2 and TRBJ1-1; D may be TRBD1 (6 bases). Per germline, CDR1 SNHLY and CDR2 FYNNEI. V dropped 7 bases and J dropped 1 base, with 13 bases sitting between them. CDR3 length: 14 residues. The CDR3 loop is CASIMPGANTEAFF. The CDR3 coding sequence is TGTGCCAGCATCATGCCGGGGGCGAACACTGAAGCTTTCTTT.